The 3 T cell receptor beta chains below come from one sample, sequenced in a study of post-analysis software for immune sequencing data. Study-wide points: In patients, TRBV5-6, TRBV5-1 and TRBV20-1 belonged to about five TRBV segments found more frequently than in controls.

Incorporated into the TCR beta cDNA libraries were unique molecular identifiers, which served to reduce PCR and sequencing biases. TCRdb re-analysed the PCR reads in MiXCR, keeping a single row per CDR3 protein. Among 450,000 to 700,000 distinct CDR3 sequences listed, about 44% were seen once. Which antigens these TCRs recognize remains unknown. The sample comprised blood. The receptors stem from a girl aged 10 to 17 with multiple sclerosis.

This clonotype came up a few times. V gene TRBV11-1 combines with J gene TRBJ2-7, with D possibly TRBD1 on 5 matching bases. This CDR3 region has 15 residues. V lost 4 bases to trimming and J lost 1 base, with 14 bases between them. Looked up from germline, CDR1 is SGHAT and CDR2 is FQDESV (reference sequence). CDR3 sequence reads: CASSSRAMSSYEQYF. CDR3 coding DNA: TGTGCCAGCAGCTCCAGGGCTATGAGTTCCTACGAGCAGTACTTC.

Concerning this clonotype itself: A much larger clonotype is one base distant, so this may be a read error. This sequence joins TRBV5-1 and TRBJ1-4, with 7 bases that match TRBD1. CDR3 size: 13 residues. CDR1 is SGHRS, CDR2 YFSETQ, per germline. CDR3 nucleotide sequence: TGCGTCAGCAGCCCCCAGGGGGATGAAAAACTGTTTTTT. Its protein product is CVSSPQGDEKLFF.

This clonotype turned up a few times. The chain recombines TRBV12-3 or TRBV12-4 with TRBJ1-5; TRBD1 matches 8 bases. The V gene end was trimmed by 5 bases and the J gene end by 6 bases; junction bases not matched to a gene: 9. The CDR3 contains 15 residues. The DNA for the CDR3 is TGTGCCAGCAGTCCCAGACAGGGGATTCTTCAGCCCCAGCATTTT. It yields the protein CASSPRQGILQPQHF.